The sequence of this T cell receptor beta chain was determined in a study of blood T cell repertoires in COVID-19. Study in general: All recovered Cohort 3 donors got two negative PCRs, got clearance, or saw symptom resolution. Sites across the United States, Italy and Spain contributed samples from acute and convalescent COVID-19. T cells, B-cell-depleted T cells, or PBMCs provided the cDNA or gDNA that served as material.

The germline CDR1 and CDR2 sequences are GTSNPN and SVGIG (reference sequence). The J segment lost 3 bases and the V segment lost 4 bases, leaving 4 bases of the junction unmatched. The CDR3 extends over 13 amino acids. Each participant's cohort was designated according to participant-reported clinical history. This table comes from immunoSEQ multiplex PCR, and its TCRdb copy is limited to in-frame clones, with some not included. The sample holds over 200,000 clones, roughly nine tenths seen once. This clone was seen just once. The clonotype was recovered from a woman aged 45-65 years in a cohort exposed to, infected with or recovered from COVID-19 (not recorded which). Sequencing was done on a sample of PBMCs or T cells enriched from blood (not recorded which). V is TRBV30 and J is TRBJ1-1, with 8 bases lining up with TRBD1. DNA of the CDR3: TGTGCCTGGATTGGACAGGGTTACACTGAAGCTTTCTTT. Residues: CAWIGQGYTEAFF.